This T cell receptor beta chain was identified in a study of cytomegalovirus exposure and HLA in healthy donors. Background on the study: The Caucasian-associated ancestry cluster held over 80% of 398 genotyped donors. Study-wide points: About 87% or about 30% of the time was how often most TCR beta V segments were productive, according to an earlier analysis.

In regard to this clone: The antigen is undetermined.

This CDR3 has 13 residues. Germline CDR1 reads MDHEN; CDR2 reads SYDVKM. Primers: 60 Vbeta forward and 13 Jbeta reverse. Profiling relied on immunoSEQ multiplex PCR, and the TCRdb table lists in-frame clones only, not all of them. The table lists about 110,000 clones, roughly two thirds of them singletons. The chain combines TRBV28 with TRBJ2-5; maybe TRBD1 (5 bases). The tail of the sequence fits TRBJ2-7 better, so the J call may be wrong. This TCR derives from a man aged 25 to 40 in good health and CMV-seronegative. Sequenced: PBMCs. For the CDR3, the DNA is TGTGCCAGCAGCAAGGCCAGGGCCTACGAGCAGTACTTC. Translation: CASSKARAYEQYF.